The 6 T cell receptor beta chains below come from one sample, sequenced in a study of shared T cell receptors in the human thymus. This table comes from immunoSEQ multiplex PCR, and its TCRdb copy is limited to in-frame clones, with some not included. This table has roughly 660,000 clones, roughly 88% appearing once. These data were also reused for a study on human thymus T cells.

The sample taken for sequencing was thymocytes. These receptors all come from a boy under two years old with a congenital heart defect.

The chain employs TRBV2 and TRBJ1-2; 7 positions agree with TRBD1. The length of the CDR3 is 13 residues. Germline lookup yields CDR1 SNHLY and CDR2 FYNNEI. Unmatched junction bases numbered 7, after V lost 8 bases and J lost 4 bases. The CDR3 loop reads CASLPGDSYGYTF. Here the CDR3 DNA reads TGTGCCAGCCTGCCGGGGGACAGCTATGGCTACACCTTC. The full variable domain, its missing parts supplied by reference TRBV2 and TRBJ1-2, is EPEVTQTPSHQVTQMGQEVILRCVPISNHLYFYWYRQILGQKVEFLVSFYNNEISEKSEIFDDQFSVERPDGSNFTLKIRSTKLEDSAMYFCASLPGDSYGYTFGSGTRLTVV.

This rearrangement joins TRBV27 to TRBJ2-7; 11 nucleotides agree with TRBD2. The J segment lost 2 bases and the V segment lost 3 bases, leaving 3 bases of the junction unmatched. This CDR3 is built from 15 residues. Germline V lookup: CDR1 MNHEY, CDR2 SMNVEV (reference sequence). This chain's CDR3 is CASSFGTSGPYEQYF. The CDR3 coding sequence is TGTGCCAGCAGTTTCGGGACTAGCGGACCCTACGAGCAGTACTTC.

Concerning this clone: The junction differs from germline at one of its ends, possibly a read error. The chain uses TRBV7-9 and TRBJ2-7, with 15 bases lining up with TRBD2. The germline V gene encodes CDR1 SEHNR and CDR2 FQNEAQ (reference sequence). CDR3 length equals 18 residues. The CDR3 nucleotides are TGTGCCAGCAGCTTAGGACCCAGACAGGGCCAGGGACTAGCGGGAGGCGAGTTC. Translated: CASSLGPRQGQGLAGGEF.

This chain links TRBV28 with TRBJ2-1; 12 bases match TRBD2. Trimming cost V 3 bases and J 6 bases; bases outside gene matches: 6. This CDR3 has 16 amino acids. Germline V gene data show CDR1 as MDHEN and CDR2 as SYDVKM. The chain's CDR3 is CASSLSTSGRGNEQFF. CDR3 coding DNA: TGTGCCAGCAGTTTGTCGACTAGCGGGAGAGGCAATGAGCAGTTCTTC.

The chain is built from TRBV4-1 and TRBJ2-1, with 7 bases aligning to TRBD2. The CDR3 length is 15 residues. The V gene's germline CDR1 is MGHRA and CDR2 YSYEKL. V lost 1 base and J lost 8; bases outside the gene matches: 8. The CDR3 sequence is CASSQAREGPDEQFF. The CDR3 nucleotides are TGCGCCAGCAGCCAAGCAAGGGAGGGACCAGATGAGCAGTTCTTC.

The chain couples TRBV6-5 to TRBJ2-5; 8 bases align to TRBD1. Germline V CDR1 and CDR2: MNHEY, SVGAGI. V was clipped by 6 bases and J by 11 bases; unmatched bases: 5. CDR3 size: 11 residues. The CDR3 spells CASSSGGQQYF. The CDR3 DNA follows: TGTGCCAGCAGCTCAGGGGGCCAGCAGTACTTC.